This TCR beta chain was retrieved from a study of T cells in Graves' hyperthyroidism and ophthalmopathy. Whole-study findings and limits: Most thyroid-expanded clonotypes above 0.001 were also found in blood.

On this clonotype itself: Its matching antigen is unknown.

Germline V gives CDR1 ENHRY, CDR2 SYGVKD. This CDR3 spans 14 amino acids. V was trimmed by 0 bases and J by 3 bases, leaving 7 bases between them. RNA transcripts were the template for amplifying TCR beta CDR3 regions. Initially, a first-round RT-PCR of the TCR CDR3 employed the HTBI primer set. Via MiXCR, TCRdb re-called the multiplex PCR reads, giving one row per CDR3 protein. The table has fewer than 900,000 distinct CDR3 sequences, 15% to 20% seen once; the top ten hold 16%. Specimen: blood. The rearrangement links TRBV10-3 to TRBJ2-3; no reliable D call. The receptor's source is a woman aged 50 to 65 with Graves' hyperthyroidism that later progressed to Graves' ophthalmopathy. The CDR3 DNA is TGTGCCATCAGTGAGTCTGTAGGAACAGATACGCAGTATTTT. This encodes CAISESVGTDTQYF.